Shown below are 14 T cell receptor beta chains from a single sample sequenced in a study of cytomegalovirus exposure and HLA in healthy donors. The PCR ran on 60 Vbeta and 13 Jbeta primers. TCRdb keeps only in-frame clones here, not all; method: immunoSEQ multiplex PCR. The repertoire consists of about 270,000 clones, with 80% to 90% occurring once and the leading ten covering 3.5% to 4%. Sequences were obtained from PBMCs. These receptors originate from a man between 40 and 49 years old in good health and CMV-seropositive.

The CDR3 loop reads CASGGGRADTQYF. As DNA, the CDR3 is TGTGCCAGCGGCGGGGGTCGGGCAGATACGCAGTATTTT. This chain joins TRBV2 and TRBJ2-3; 7 nucleotides align to TRBD2. After removal of 8 bases from V and 4 bases from J, the junction contained 6 bases not matched to a gene. The CDR3 consists of 13 residues. Per the germline V gene, CDR1 is SNHLY and CDR2 is FYNNEI.

This sequence joins TRBV4-1 and TRBJ2-5, with 8 bases identical to TRBD2. The CDR3 totals 16 residues. V gave up 0 bases and J gave up 0 bases; unmatched junction bases: 3. Germline V gene data show CDR1 as MGHRA and CDR2 as YSYEKL. CDR3 DNA sequence: TGCGCCAGCAGCCAAGATACTAGCGGCTACCAAGAGACCCAGTACTTC. Residues: CASSQDTSGYQETQYF.

This clone was found a few times. V and J are TRBV10-3 and TRBJ2-7; 8 bases line up with TRBD1. Germline V gives CDR1 ENHRY, CDR2 SYGVKD. Trimming took 1 base from V and 0 from J; bases not matched to a gene: 2. The CDR3 totals 15 residues. The CDR3 region has the DNA TGTGCCATCAGTGAGTTCGGACAGGGCTCCTACGAGCAGTACTTC. Translating gives CAISEFGQGSYEQYF.

The genes are TRBV5-6 and TRBJ2-7; the match to TRBD1 covers 10 bases. J was trimmed by 5 bases and V by 4 bases; bases with no gene match: 9. This CDR3 is 15 amino acids long. Germline loops: CDR1 SGHDT, CDR2 YYEEEE. Written as DNA, the CDR3 is TGTGCCAGCAGCGGACTGGGGACAGGGGTAGACGAGCAGTACTTC. This sequence encodes CASSGLGTGVDEQYF.

This chain joins TRBV28 and TRBJ2-7; TRBD2 aligns across 13 bases. CDR3 length: 17 residues. V gave up 6 bases and J gave up 2 bases; unmatched junction bases: 10. CDR1 MDHEN and CDR2 SYDVKM come from the germline V gene. Here the CDR3 reads CASSRTSGSASPYEQYF. The CDR3 nucleotides are TGTGCCAGCAGCCGGACTAGCGGGAGTGCCAGCCCCTACGAGCAGTACTTC.

In DNA form, the CDR3 reads TGTGCCAGCAAGAGACAGGGGGCAAACTATGGCTACACCTTC. As protein: CASKRQGANYGYTF. The V and J genes are TRBV6-1 and TRBJ1-2, with TRBD1 matching 10 bases. This CDR3 spans 14 amino acids. V lost 7 bases and J lost 2; bases outside the gene matches: 4. Germline CDR1 reads MNHNS; CDR2 reads SASEGT.

This clone was seen more than once but under ten times. The junction shows a germline mismatch at one end, possibly a read error. The J gene is TRBJ2-5, the V gene TRBV7-9; TRBD1 aligns across 8 bases. Near its end, the DNA agrees better with TRBJ2-7, so the J call may be wrong. Germline assignment: CDR1 SEHNR and CDR2 FQNEAQ (reference sequence). This CDR3 has 16 residues. The DNA of the CDR3 is TGTTCCAGCAGCTTCAACCGAGCAGGGGGCCCCTACGAGCAGTACTTC. It is translated as CSSSFNRAGGPYEQYF.

V gene TRBV15 combines with J gene TRBJ1-4; D not resolved. This CDR3 contains 13 residues. Per germline, CDR1 LNHNV and CDR2 YYDKDF (reference sequence). The V and J ends lost 0 bases and 5 bases respectively, with 4 bases between them. The CDR3, as DNA: TGTGCCACCAGCAGAGATCTGAATGAAAAACTGTTTTTT. Protein: CATSRDLNEKLFF.

This chain uses TRBV5-1 with TRBJ2-7; maybe TRBD2 (7 bases). V gave up 2 bases and J gave up 8 bases, with 17 bases separating them. The CDR3 spans 14 residues. Germline CDR1 reads SGHRS; CDR2 reads YFSETQ. CDR3 bases: TGCGCCAGCAGCTTTCCGGGACAAGCGGGAAAGCAGTACTTC. Encoded protein: CASSFPGQAGKQYF.

V usage is TRBV28 and J usage is TRBJ2-7; D gene unclear. CDR1 MDHEN and CDR2 SYDVKM come from the germline V gene. V shed 3 bases and J shed 5 bases, with 14 bases lying between them. The CDR3 totals 14 residues. The CDR3, as DNA: TGTGCCAGCAGTTTTTCTCGAAGAGCCGACGAGCAGTACTTC. It encodes CASSFSRRADEQYF.

The V gene is TRBV19, the J gene TRBJ2-7; D uncertain. Trimming removed 1 base from V and 7 bases from J, with 11 bases in between. The CDR3 is 13 residues long. In germline, CDR1 is LNHDA, CDR2 SQIVND (reference sequence). The chain's CDR3 is CASSIATSWEQYF. In DNA form, the CDR3 reads TGTGCCAGTAGTATAGCGACTTCCTGGGAGCAGTACTTC.

The chain combines TRBV11-1 with TRBJ1-1, with 7 bases aligning to TRBD1. The CDR3 contains 15 residues. The ends lost 8 bases at V and 0 bases at J; junction bases unmatched: 9. The germline gives CDR1 SGHAT, CDR2 FQDESV (reference sequence). The CDR3 sequence is CASPQGSGMNTEAFF. CDR3 nucleotide sequence: TGTGCCAGCCCACAGGGGTCCGGCATGAACACTGAAGCTTTCTTT.

This clone was observed a few times. The rearrangement joins TRBV4-1 to TRBJ1-4; TRBD1 is a possible D gene (6 bases). The length of the CDR3 is 15 residues. Looked up from germline, CDR1 is MGHRA and CDR2 is YSYEKL. V was trimmed by 4 bases and J by 3 bases, leaving 12 bases between them. CDR3 loop: CASSRNRAANEKLFF. CDR3 DNA: TGCGCCAGCAGCCGCAACAGGGCGGCTAATGAAAAACTGTTTTTT.

V and J are TRBV10-1 and TRBJ2-7; TRBD2 matches 9 bases. V dropped 2 bases and J dropped 1; count of bases not matched to a gene: 12. Germline V CDR1 and CDR2: WNHNN, SYGVQD (reference sequence). The CDR3 is 18 residues long. As DNA, the CDR3 is TGCGCCAGCAGTGAGGCTTCTAGCGGGGCGGGGGATTCCTACGAGCAGTACTTC. Translation gives CASSEASSGAGDSYEQYF.